The clone carrying this T cell receptor (beta chain) showed up just a few times. Antigen: not known. This specimen comes from a study of blood T cells in healthy people across ages. Study-wide background: Template switching recovered approximately one barcoded beta molecule for every two T cells. Study findings and constraints: When set beside aged donors, long-lived donors presented more naive CD4+ cells and higher diversity.

A J-beta primer mix and a sample-barcoded 5' primer were used in a second PCR of about 7 to 12 cycles. One entry per CDR3 protein, called by TCRdb with MiXCR from the 5' RACE reads. Here the sample spans 1.4 million or so distinct CDR3 sequences, about 42% being singletons. Losses at the gene ends were 5 bases for V and 4 bases for J; bases not matched to a gene: 7. The CDR3 runs to 15 residues. CDR1 and CDR2 (germline): SQVTM, ANQGSEA. Sequenced: blood. The genes are TRBV29-1 and TRBJ2-3, with 12 bases aligning to TRBD2. This TCR derives from a woman between 18 and 29 years old in good health. In DNA form, the CDR3 reads TGCAGCGTTTGGACTAGCGGGACTCCCGCAGATACGCAGTATTTT. Its translation: CSVWTSGTPADTQYF.